This is a list of T cell receptor beta chains from one sample in a study of cytomegalovirus exposure and HLA in healthy donors. Assay used: immunoSEQ multiplex PCR; TCRdb lists only in-frame clones, some missing. The data contain 95,000 to 100,000 clones, around 77% of them seen just once; the ten biggest clones take up roughly 3%. Sequenced: PBMCs. The receptors shown here come from a man in his forties in good health and CMV-seronegative. Both conserved end residues are part of each CDR3. The order of the fields is D gene, V gene, J gene, clone size, CDR3 protein, CDR3 DNA. D genes are given only for firm matches. Size values are once, few and many counts, or a class for expanded clones, and some rows have none.

D: TRBD1
V: TRBV15
J: TRBJ1-4
size: .
CDR3: CATSRVRTGNQKLFF
DNA: TGTGCCACCAGCAGAGTCAGGACAGGGAATCAAAAACTGTTTTTT

D: TRBD2
V: TRBV25-1
J: TRBJ2-7
size: .
CDR3: CASSAQTGIGLAGYEQYF
DNA: TGTGCCAGCAGTGCCCAGACAGGGATAGGACTAGCGGGGTACGAGCAGTACTTC

D: .
V: TRBV6-1
J: TRBJ1-3
size: .
CDR3: CASSVQQNPGNTIYF
DNA: TGTGCCAGCAGTGTCCAACAGAATCCCGGAAACACCATATATTTT

D: TRBD2
V: TRBV18
J: TRBJ2-7
size: .
CDR3: CASSPPGGGSYEQYF
DNA: TGTGCCAGCTCACCACCAGGCGGGGGGTCCTACGAGCAGTACTTC

D: TRBD1
V: TRBV7-9
J: TRBJ2-1
size: .
CDR3: CASSLRVGQGALDEQFF
DNA: TGTGCCAGCAGCCTTAGGGTTGGGCAGGGGGCCCTTGATGAGCAGTTCTTC

D: TRBD1
V: TRBV10-1
J: TRBJ1-1
size: .
CDR3: CASSSQQGGHTEAFF
DNA: TGCGCCAGCAGTTCTCAACAGGGGGGACACACTGAAGCTTTCTTT

D: TRBD1
V: TRBV13
J: TRBJ2-4
size: .
CDR3: CASSRTDRGVSEAKNIQYF
DNA: TGTGCCAGCAGCCGCACTGACAGGGGTGTTTCGGAAGCCAAAAACATTCAGTACTTC

D: TRBD1
V: TRBV7-6
J: TRBJ2-5
size: .
CDR3: CASSKDRALGETQYF
DNA: TGTGCCAGCAGCAAGGACAGGGCCCTCGGGGAGACCCAGTACTTC

D: .
V: TRBV11-2
J: TRBJ2-5
size: .
CDR3: CASSPLQETQYF
DNA: TGTGCCAGCAGCCCCCTCCAAGAGACCCAGTACTTC

D: TRBD2
V: TRBV10-1
J: TRBJ2-1
size: .
CDR3: CASSEYMASGGYNEQFF
DNA: TGCGCCAGCAGTGAGTATATGGCTAGCGGGGGGTACAATGAGCAGTTCTTC

D: TRBD2
V: TRBV2
J: TRBJ2-7
size: few
CDR3: CASSVIGGGASWQYF
DNA: TGTGCCAGCTCGGTTATCGGCGGGGGGGCCAGTTGGCAGTACTTC

D: .
V: TRBV10-3
J: TRBJ2-7
size: .
CDR3: CAISESYRLEQYF
DNA: TGTGCCATCAGTGAGTCTTATCGTCTTGAGCAGTACTTC

D: TRBD2
V: TRBV6-5
J: TRBJ2-1
size: once
CDR3: CASREAGGNYNEQFF
DNA: TGTGCCAGCAGAGAGGCGGGAGGGAACTACAATGAGCAGTTCTTC

D: TRBD2
V: TRBV29-1
J: TRBJ2-3
size: few
CDR3: CSAARGADTQYF
DNA: TGCAGCGCAGCCCGGGGGGCAGATACGCAGTATTTT

D: TRBD2
V: TRBV11-2
J: TRBJ2-1
size: .
CDR3: CASNGVAGGPQFF
DNA: TGTGCCAGCAATGGGGTAGCGGGGGGACCCCAGTTCTTC

D: .
V: TRBV7-8
J: TRBJ1-1
size: many
CDR3: CASSLVRGAVTEAFF
DNA: TGTGCCAGCAGCTTAGTGCGGGGGGCCGTCACTGAAGCTTTCTTT

D: .
V: TRBV9
J: TRBJ1-1
size: .
CDR3: CASSVGQGDTEAFF
DNA: TGTGCCAGCAGCGTGGGGCAGGGTGACACTGAAGCTTTCTTT

D: TRBD2
V: TRBV7-8
J: TRBJ2-3
size: .
CDR3: CASSLIAGVYPDTQYF
DNA: TGTGCCAGCAGCTTAATAGCGGGAGTTTATCCAGATACGCAGTATTTT

D: TRBD1
V: TRBV28
J: TRBJ1-6
size: .
CDR3: CASGERGRLDSPLHF
DNA: TGTGCCAGCGGGGAGAGGGGGCGGTTAGATTCACCCCTCCACTTT

D: .
V: TRBV5-4
J: TRBJ2-2
size: few
CDR3: CASSLGGANTGELFF
DNA: TGTGCCAGCAGCCTCGGAGGTGCGAACACCGGGGAGCTGTTTTTT

D: TRBD1
V: TRBV5-1
J: TRBJ2-7
size: .
CDR3: CASSPAGTGGDEQYF
DNA: TGCGCCAGCAGTCCGGCGGGGACAGGGGGGGACGAGCAGTACTTC